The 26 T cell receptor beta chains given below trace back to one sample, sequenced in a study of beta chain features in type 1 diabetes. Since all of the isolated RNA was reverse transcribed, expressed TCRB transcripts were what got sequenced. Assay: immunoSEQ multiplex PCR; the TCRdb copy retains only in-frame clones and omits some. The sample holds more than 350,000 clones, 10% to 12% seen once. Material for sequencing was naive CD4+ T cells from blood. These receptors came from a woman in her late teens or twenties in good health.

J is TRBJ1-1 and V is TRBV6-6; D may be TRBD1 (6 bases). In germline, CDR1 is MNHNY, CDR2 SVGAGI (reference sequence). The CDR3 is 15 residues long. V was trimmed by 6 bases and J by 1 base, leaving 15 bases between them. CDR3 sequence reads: CASRLPGQPNTEAFF. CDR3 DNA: TGTGCCAGCAGATTACCGGGACAACCGAACACTGAAGCTTTCTTT.

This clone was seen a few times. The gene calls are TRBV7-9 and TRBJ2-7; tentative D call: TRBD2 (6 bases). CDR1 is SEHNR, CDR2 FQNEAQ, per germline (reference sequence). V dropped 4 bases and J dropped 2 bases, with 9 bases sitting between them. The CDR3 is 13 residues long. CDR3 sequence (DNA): TGTGCCAGCAGCTCCGGAGGGCCCTACGAGCAGTACTTC. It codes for CASSSGGPYEQYF.

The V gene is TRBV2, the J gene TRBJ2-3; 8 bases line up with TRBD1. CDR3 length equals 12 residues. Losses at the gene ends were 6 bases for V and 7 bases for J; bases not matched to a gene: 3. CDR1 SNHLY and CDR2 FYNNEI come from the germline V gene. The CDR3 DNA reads TGTGCCAGCAGCAGACAGGGGAATACGCAGTATTTT. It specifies CASSRQGNTQYF.

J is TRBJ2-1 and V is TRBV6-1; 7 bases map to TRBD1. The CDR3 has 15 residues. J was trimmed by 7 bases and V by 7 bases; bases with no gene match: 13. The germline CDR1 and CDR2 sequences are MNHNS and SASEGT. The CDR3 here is CASTLQGIVLNEQFF. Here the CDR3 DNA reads TGTGCCAGCACCTTACAGGGGATTGTGTTGAATGAGCAGTTCTTC.

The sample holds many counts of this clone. The CDR3 DNA follows: TGCGCCAGCAGCCAAGATGGGGCAGGGGGAAACATTCAGTACTTC. It codes for CASSQDGAGGNIQYF. This chain connects TRBV4-3 to TRBJ2-4; TRBD1 aligns across 7 bases. Germline CDR1 LGHNA, CDR2 YSLEER. V was clipped by 0 bases and J by 6 bases; unmatched bases: 5. The CDR3 loop spans 15 amino acids.

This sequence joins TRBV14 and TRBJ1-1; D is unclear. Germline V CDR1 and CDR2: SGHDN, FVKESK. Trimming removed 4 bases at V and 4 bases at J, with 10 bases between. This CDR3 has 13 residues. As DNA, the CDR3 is TGTGCCAGCAGCCGGGCCAGCGTCACTGAAGCTTTCTTT. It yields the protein CASSRASVTEAFF. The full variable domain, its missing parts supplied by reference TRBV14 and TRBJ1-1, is EAGVTQFPSHSVIEKGQTVTLRCDPISGHDNLYWYRRVMGKEIKFLLHFVKESKQDESGMPNNRFLAERTGGTYSTLKVQPAELEDSGVYFCASSRASVTEAFFGQGTRLTVV.

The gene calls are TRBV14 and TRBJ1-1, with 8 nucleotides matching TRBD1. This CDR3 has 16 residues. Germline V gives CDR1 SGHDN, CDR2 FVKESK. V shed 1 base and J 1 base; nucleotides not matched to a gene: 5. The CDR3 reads CASSQGAGTGNTEAFF. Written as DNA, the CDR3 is TGTGCCAGCAGCCAAGGAGCCGGGACAGGGAACACTGAAGCTTTCTTT. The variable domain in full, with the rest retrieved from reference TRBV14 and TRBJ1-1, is EAGVTQFPSHSVIEKGQTVTLRCDPISGHDNLYWYRRVMGKEIKFLLHFVKESKQDESGMPNNRFLAERTGGTYSTLKVQPAELEDSGVYFCASSQGAGTGNTEAFFGQGTRLTVV.

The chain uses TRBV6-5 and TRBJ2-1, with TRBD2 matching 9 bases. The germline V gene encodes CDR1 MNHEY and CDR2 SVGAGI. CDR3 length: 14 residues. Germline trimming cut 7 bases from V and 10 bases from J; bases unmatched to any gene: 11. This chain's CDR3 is CASKEAGGSVEQFF. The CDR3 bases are TGTGCCAGCAAGGAAGCGGGAGGATCGGTGGAGCAGTTCTTC.

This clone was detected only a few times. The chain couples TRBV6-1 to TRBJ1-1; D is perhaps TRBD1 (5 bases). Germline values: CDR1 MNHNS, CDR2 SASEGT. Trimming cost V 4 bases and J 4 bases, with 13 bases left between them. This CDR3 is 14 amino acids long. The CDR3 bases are TGTGCCAGCAGTGTCCGGGCCCAGGGCACTGAAGCTTTCTTT. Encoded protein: CASSVRAQGTEAFF.

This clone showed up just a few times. DNA of the CDR3: TGTGCCAGCAGCCATGGTCGTTGGGGTGAGCAGTTCTTC. Protein sequence: CASSHGRWGEQFF. The J gene is TRBJ2-1, the V gene TRBV14; no clear D gene. This CDR3 region has 13 residues. Germline values: CDR1 SGHDN, CDR2 FVKESK. V gave up 3 bases and J gave up 9 bases, with 12 bases separating them.

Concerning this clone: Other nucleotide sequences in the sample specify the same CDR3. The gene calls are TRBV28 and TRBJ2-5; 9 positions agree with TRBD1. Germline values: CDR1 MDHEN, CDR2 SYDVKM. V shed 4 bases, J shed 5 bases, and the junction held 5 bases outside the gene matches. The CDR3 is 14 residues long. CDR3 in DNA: TGTGCCAGCAGTTCGGGACAGGGAACGGAGACCCAGTACTTC. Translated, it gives CASSSGQGTETQYF.

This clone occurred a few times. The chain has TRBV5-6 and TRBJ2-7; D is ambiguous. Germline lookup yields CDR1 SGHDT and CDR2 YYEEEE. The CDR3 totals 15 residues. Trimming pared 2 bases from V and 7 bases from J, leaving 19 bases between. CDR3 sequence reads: CASSFLSILNSEQYF. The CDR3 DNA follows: TGTGCCAGCAGCTTTCTCTCAATCCTGAACAGTGAGCAGTACTTC. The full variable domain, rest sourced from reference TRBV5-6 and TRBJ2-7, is DAGVTQSPTHLIKTRGQQVTLRCSPKSGHDTVSWYQQALGQGPQFIFQYYEEEERQRGNFPDRFSGHQFPNYSSELNVNALLLGDSALYLCASSFLSILNSEQYFGPGTRLTVT.

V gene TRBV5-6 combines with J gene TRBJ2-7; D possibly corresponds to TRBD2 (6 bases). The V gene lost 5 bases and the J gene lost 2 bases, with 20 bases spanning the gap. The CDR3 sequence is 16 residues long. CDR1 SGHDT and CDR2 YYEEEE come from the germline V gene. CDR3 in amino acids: CASRVISWDSAYEQYV. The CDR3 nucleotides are TGTGCCAGCAGGGTCATATCCTGGGACTCCGCCTACGAGCAGTACGTC.

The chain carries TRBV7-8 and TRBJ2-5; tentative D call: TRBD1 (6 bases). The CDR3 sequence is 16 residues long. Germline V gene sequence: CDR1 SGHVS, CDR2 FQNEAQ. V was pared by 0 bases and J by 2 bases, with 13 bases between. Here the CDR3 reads CASSLAKDRRQETQYF. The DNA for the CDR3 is TGTGCCAGCAGCTTAGCTAAGGACAGAAGGCAAGAGACCCAGTACTTC. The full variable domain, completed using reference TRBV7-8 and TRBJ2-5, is GAGVSQSPRYKVAKRGQDVALRCDPISGHVSLFWYQQALGQGPEFLTYFQNEAQLDKSGLPSDRFFAERPEGSVSTLKIQRTQQEDSAVYLCASSLAKDRRQETQYFGPGTRLLVL.

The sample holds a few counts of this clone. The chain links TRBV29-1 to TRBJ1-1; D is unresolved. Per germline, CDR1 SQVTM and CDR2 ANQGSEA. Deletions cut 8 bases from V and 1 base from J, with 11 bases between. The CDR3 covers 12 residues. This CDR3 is CSSRIENTEAFF. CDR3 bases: TGCAGCTCCAGAATTGAGAACACTGAAGCTTTCTTT.

The CDR3 sequence: CAWRDRVSANEKLFF. CDR3 DNA: TGTGCCTGGAGGGACAGGGTGTCAGCTAATGAAAAACTGTTTTTT. The V call is TRBV30, the J call TRBJ1-4; TRBD1 matches at 8 bases. The germline gives CDR1 GTSNPN, CDR2 SVGIG (reference sequence). This CDR3 region has 15 residues. The ends lost 3 bases at V and 3 bases at J; junction bases unmatched: 6.

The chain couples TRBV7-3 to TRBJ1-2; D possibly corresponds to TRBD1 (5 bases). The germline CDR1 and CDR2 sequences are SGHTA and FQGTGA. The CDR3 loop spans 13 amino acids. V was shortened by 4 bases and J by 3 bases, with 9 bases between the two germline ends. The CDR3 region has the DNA TGTGCCAGCAGCTCGGGACGCGACTATGGCTACACCTTC. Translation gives CASSSGRDYGYTF.

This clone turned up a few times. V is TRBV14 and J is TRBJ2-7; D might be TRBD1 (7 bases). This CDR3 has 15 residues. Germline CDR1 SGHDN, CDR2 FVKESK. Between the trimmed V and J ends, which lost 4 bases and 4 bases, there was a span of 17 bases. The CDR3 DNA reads TGTGCCAGCAGCCGCAGTGGAGGGGGCGGGTACGAGCAGTACTTC. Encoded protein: CASSRSGGGGYEQYF.

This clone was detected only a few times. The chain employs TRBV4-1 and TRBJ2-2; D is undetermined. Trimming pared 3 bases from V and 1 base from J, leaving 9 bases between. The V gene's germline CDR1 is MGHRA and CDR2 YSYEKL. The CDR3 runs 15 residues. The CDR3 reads CASSHQDGNTGELFF. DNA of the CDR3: TGCGCCAGCAGCCACCAGGACGGGAACACCGGGGAGCTGTTTTTT.

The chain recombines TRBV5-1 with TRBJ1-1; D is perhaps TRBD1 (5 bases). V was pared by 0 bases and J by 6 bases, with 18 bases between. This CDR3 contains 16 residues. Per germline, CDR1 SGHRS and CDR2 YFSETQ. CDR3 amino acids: CASSLGHRDVSPEAFF. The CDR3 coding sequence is TGCGCCAGCAGCTTGGGCCACCGGGACGTGTCACCTGAAGCTTTCTTT. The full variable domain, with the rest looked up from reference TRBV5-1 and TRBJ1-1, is KAGVTQTPRYLIKTRGQQVTLSCSPISGHRSVSWYQQTPGQGLQFLFEYFSETQRNKGNFPGRFSGRQFSNSRSEMNVSTLELGDSALYLCASSLGHRDVSPEAFFGQGTRLTVV.

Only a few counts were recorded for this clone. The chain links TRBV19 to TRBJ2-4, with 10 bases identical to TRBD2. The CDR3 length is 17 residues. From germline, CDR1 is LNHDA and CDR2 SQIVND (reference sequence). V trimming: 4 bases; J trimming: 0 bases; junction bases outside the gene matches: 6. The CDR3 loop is CASSNRTSGVAKNIQYF. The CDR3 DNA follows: TGTGCCAGTAGTAATCGGACTAGCGGAGTAGCCAAAAACATTCAGTACTTC.

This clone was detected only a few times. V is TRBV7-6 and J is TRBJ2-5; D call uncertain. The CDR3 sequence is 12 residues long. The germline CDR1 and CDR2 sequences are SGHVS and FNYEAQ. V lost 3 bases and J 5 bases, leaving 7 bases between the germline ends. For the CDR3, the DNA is TGTGCCAGCAGCTTGACCTTCGAGACCCAGTACTTC. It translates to CASSLTFETQYF.

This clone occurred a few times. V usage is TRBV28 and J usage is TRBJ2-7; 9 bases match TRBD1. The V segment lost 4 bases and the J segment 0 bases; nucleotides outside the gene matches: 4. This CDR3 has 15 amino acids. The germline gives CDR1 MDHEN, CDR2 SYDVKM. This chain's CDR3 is CASSSTGGSSYEQYV. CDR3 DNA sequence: TGTGCCAGCAGTTCGACAGGGGGAAGCTCCTACGAGCAGTACGTC.

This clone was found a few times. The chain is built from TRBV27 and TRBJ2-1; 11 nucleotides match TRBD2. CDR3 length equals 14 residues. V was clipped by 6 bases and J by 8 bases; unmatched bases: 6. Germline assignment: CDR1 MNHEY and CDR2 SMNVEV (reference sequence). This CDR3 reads CASSLAGGGDEQFF. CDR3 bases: TGTGCCAGCAGCCTAGCGGGGGGTGGTGATGAGCAGTTCTTC.

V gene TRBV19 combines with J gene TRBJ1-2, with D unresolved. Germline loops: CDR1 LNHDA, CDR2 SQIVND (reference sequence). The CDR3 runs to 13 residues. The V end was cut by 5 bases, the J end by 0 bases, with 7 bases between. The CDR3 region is CASSLTTNYGYTF. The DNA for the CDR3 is TGTGCCAGTAGTCTGACAACTAACTATGGCTACACCTTC.

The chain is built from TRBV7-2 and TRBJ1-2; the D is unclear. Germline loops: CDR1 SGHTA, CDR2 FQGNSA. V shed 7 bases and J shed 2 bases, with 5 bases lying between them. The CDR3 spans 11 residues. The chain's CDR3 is CASTLNYGYTF. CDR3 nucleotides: TGTGCCAGCACCCTCAACTATGGCTACACCTTC.